This T cell receptor beta chain was recovered during a study of spatial heterogeneity in lung cancer. Study context: A strong correlation was found between TCR transcript counts in tumor regions and a T cell module score derived from matched bulk RNA-seq. In the raw reads, each unique TCR and UMI combination was present more than ten times on average.

Time point of the sample: sample taken at primary tumor resection. Unsorted whole RNA samples from tumor, nontumor lung or frozen PBMC were sequenced. The ends lost 6 bases at V and 0 bases at J; junction bases unmatched: 8. CDR1 and CDR2 from the germline V gene are SGHRS and YFSETQ. The CDR3 length is 17 residues. Each molecule of TCR cDNA was tagged with one unique molecular identifier. One entry per CDR3 protein, called by TCRdb with MiXCR from the 5' RACE reads. The table lists under 7,000 distinct CDR3 sequences, about 15% of them singletons. The study's findings and limits: Tumor mutation count correlated with how many alpha and beta TCRs expanded intratumorally.

Judged by abundance, this clonotype is medium-sized (0.01 to 0.1%). Antigen specificity is unknown. This beta chain is a stray sequence in a library constructed for alpha chains; its clone size is not meaningful. The sequence was collected from a male donor with early-stage non-small cell lung cancer. The sample was lung tumor tissue, taken at surgery. This chain connects TRBV5-1 to TRBJ2-6; 8 positions match TRBD2. CDR3 protein: CASKIEGTSSGANVLTF. As DNA, the CDR3 is TGCGCCAGCAAGATCGAGGGGACTAGCTCTGGGGCCAACGTCCTGACTTTC.